Listed below are T cell receptor beta chains from one sample, sequenced in a study of shared clonotypes between healthy human individuals. Profiled with immunoSEQ multiplex PCR; TCRdb holds only in-frame clones, not every one. This table holds roughly 2.5 million clones, just over 90% found once. The sample taken for sequencing was naive CD4+ T cells sorted from blood. These receptor sequences come from a man between 18 and 29 years old in good health. CDR3s include the opening cysteine and the closing phenylalanine or tryptophan. Each record gives: CDR3 DNA, CDR3 protein, clone size, D gene, V gene, J gene. A D gene is named only where the DNA matches it firmly. Clone size appears in some rows only: once, few, many, or a class for an expanded clone.

TGTGCCAGCTCACCCCGGGGGCTAGCGGGAGCTTACAATGAGCAGTTCTTC	CASSPRGLAGAYNEQFF	.	TRBD2	TRBV18	TRBJ2-1
TGCGCCAGCAGTCAAAATGTATACGGGACAGTCGTCTGTCACAATGAGCAGTTCTTC	CASSQNVYGTVVCHNEQFF	.	TRBD1	TRBV23-1	TRBJ2-1
TGTGCCAGTAGTACATCAGGGGGAATCACAGCTACGCAGTATTTT	CASSTSGGITATQYF	.	TRBD1	TRBV19	TRBJ2-3
TGTGCCACCGCGAAACAGGGGGTTTCCTACGAGCAGTACTTC	CATAKQGVSYEQYF	.	TRBD1	TRBV28	TRBJ2-7
TGTGCCAGCAGCCTACCTCCAGGGGGAAACTACGAGCAGTACTTC	CASSLPPGGNYEQYF	.	TRBD1	TRBV7-9	TRBJ2-7
TGTGCCAGCAGCCCTAGCGGGACCCTTAGAGAGACCCAGTACTTC	CASSPSGTLRETQYF	.	TRBD2	TRBV5-4	TRBJ2-5
TGCGCCAGCAGCCGAATCGGGCTAGCGGGAGTTGGAGATACGCAGTATTTT	CASSRIGLAGVGDTQYF	.	TRBD2	TRBV4-3	TRBJ2-3
TGTGCCAGCTCGGCAACTAGCGGGAGCTACGAGCAGTACTTC	CASSATSGSYEQYF	.	TRBD2	TRBV18	TRBJ2-7
TGCGCCAGCAGCTTGGCCCTAGCGGGACCCCTCAATGAGCAGTTCTTC	CASSLALAGPLNEQFF	.	TRBD2	TRBV5-1	TRBJ2-1
TGCGCCAGCAGCGGTAGCTTCAGCACAGATACGCAGTATTTT	CASSGSFSTDTQYF	.	.	TRBV4-1	TRBJ2-3
TGTGCCAGCAGTTCCCGGGGACAGGGAGGTCAGCCCCAGCATTTT	CASSSRGQGGQPQHF	.	TRBD1	TRBV6-5	TRBJ1-5
TGTGCCAGCAGTTTATCCAGGGTCGGTTTTTATGGCTACACCTTC	CASSLSRVGFYGYTF	.	.	TRBV28	TRBJ1-2
TGTGCCAGCAAAGGAATACAGGGTTACGAGCAGTACTTC	CASKGIQGYEQYF	.	.	TRBV2	TRBJ2-7
TGTGCCAGCTCACCAAGACAACTAGCGGGAGGACACGGGGAGCTGTTTTTT	CASSPRQLAGGHGELFF	.	TRBD2	TRBV18	TRBJ2-2
TGTGCCAGCAGCTCGCCGGGGGGGGATGAGCAGTTCTTC	CASSSPGGDEQFF	.	TRBD2	TRBV7-2	TRBJ2-1
TGCGCCAGCAGTACGGACACAAACACTGAAGCTTTCTTT	CASSTDTNTEAFF	few	.	TRBV5-1	TRBJ1-1
TGTGCCAGTAGTATAAAACTAGCGGGAGGACCGCGGGGGCTGTTTTTT	CASSIKLAGGPRGLFF	.	TRBD2	TRBV19	TRBJ2-2
TGTGCCAGCAGCTTAGGGTGGCGGGAGACAGATACGCAGTATTTT	CASSLGWRETDTQYF	.	TRBD2	TRBV7-9	TRBJ2-3
TGTGCCAGCAGCTTAGCTGAGGTGTCAACTGGAAACACCATATATTTT	CASSLAEVSTGNTIYF	few	.	TRBV7-2	TRBJ1-3
TGCGCCAGCAGTCCTAGGGCTGGATATGGCTACACCTTC	CASSPRAGYGYTF	.	.	TRBV4-1	TRBJ1-2
TGCGCCAGCAGCTTGGGTCAGATGACGAACACCGGGGAGCTGTTTTTT	CASSLGQMTNTGELFF	.	.	TRBV5-1	TRBJ2-2
TGTGCCAGCAGCTCAGGGAGCTCTGGAAACACCATATATTTT	CASSSGSSGNTIYF	.	.	TRBV11-2	TRBJ1-3
TGTGCCAGCAGCTCCGATAGCAATCAGCCCCAGCATTTT	CASSSDSNQPQHF	.	.	TRBV7-6	TRBJ1-5
TGTGCCAGCAGCGGAGCCGCCGTACACCTGACTAACACTGAAGCTTTCTTT	CASSGAAVHLTNTEAFF	.	.	TRBV5-6	TRBJ1-1
TGTGCCAGCAGTTTTCCCCAGGGAGGGTATCAGCCCCAGCATTTT	CASSFPQGGYQPQHF	.	.	TRBV28	TRBJ1-5
TGTGCCAGCAGTGCCTCGGACAGGGGGAATGAGCAGTTCTTC	CASSASDRGNEQFF	.	TRBD1	TRBV25-1	TRBJ2-1
TGTGCCAGCAGTTTAGGTATAAGGTCCACTGAAGCTTTCTTT	CASSLGIRSTEAFF	.	.	TRBV28	TRBJ1-1
TGTGCCAGCAGCGTAGGACAGGGCCCCTATAATTCACCCCTCCACTTT	CASSVGQGPYNSPLHF	once	TRBD1	TRBV5-4	TRBJ1-6
TGTGCCATCAGTGGCTCCCTAGCGGGAGAACCCGGGGAGCTGTTTTTT	CAISGSLAGEPGELFF	.	TRBD2	TRBV10-3	TRBJ2-2
TGTGCCAGCAGCAACCTCCGACAGGGCGCTTTCTACAATCAGCCCCAGCATTTT	CASSNLRQGAFYNQPQHF	.	.	TRBV21-1	TRBJ1-5
TGTGCCAGCAGTCCTTTAGGATCTCACAATGAAAAACTGTTTTTT	CASSPLGSHNEKLFF	.	.	TRBV25-1	TRBJ1-4
TGTGCCAGCAGCTTTGGGGACACAGATACGCAGTATTTT	CASSFGDTDTQYF	once	.	TRBV7-2	TRBJ2-3
TGTGCCAGCAGTCCCGGACAACCCTATGGCTACACCTTC	CASSPGQPYGYTF	once	.	TRBV2	TRBJ1-2
TGTGCCAGCACCTTAGGGGAACAGGGGTCACCCCTCCACTTT	CASTLGEQGSPLHF	.	TRBD1	TRBV5-5	TRBJ1-6
TGTGCCAGCAGCCTACAGGGGGCGGATGGCTACACCTTC	CASSLQGADGYTF	.	TRBD1	TRBV5-4	TRBJ1-2
TGTGCCAGCAGCGGACAGGGGGCGCACACTGAAGCTTTCTTT	CASSGQGAHTEAFF	few	TRBD1	TRBV9	TRBJ1-1
TGCGCCAGCAGCTCCGGGACTCAAAGACCAGATACGCAGTATTTT	CASSSGTQRPDTQYF	.	.	TRBV5-1	TRBJ2-3
TGTGCCTGGAGTGGACAGGGGGCGTGGGGAAGCGCTGAAGCTTTCTTT	CAWSGQGAWGSAEAFF	.	TRBD1	TRBV30	TRBJ1-1
TGTGCCAGCAGAAAAACTAGCGGGGGAAACAATGAGCAGTTCTTC	CASRKTSGGNNEQFF	.	TRBD2	TRBV7-2	TRBJ2-1
TGTGCCAGCAGCTCCGGAAGCGGGGCTAGCACAGATACGCAGTATTTT	CASSSGSGASTDTQYF	.	TRBD2	TRBV7-2	TRBJ2-3
TGCGCCAGCAGCTTGGATAGGGGAAACGAGCAGTACTTC	CASSLDRGNEQYF	once	.	TRBV5-1	TRBJ2-7
TGTGCCAGCAGCTTAGACCCTTGGAGGACTGAAGCTTTCTTT	CASSLDPWRTEAFF	.	.	TRBV7-2	TRBJ1-1
TGTGCCAGCAGCTTAACTGGGGGAAGTGAGACTGAAGCTTTCTTT	CASSLTGGSETEAFF	few	.	TRBV7-3	TRBJ1-1
TGTGCCAGTAGGGACCTTACAGGGGGCGCCCAAGTGAAGCCCCAGCATTTT	CASRDLTGGAQVKPQHF	.	TRBD1	TRBV19	TRBJ1-5
TGCGCCAGCAGCCAAGATTTCGGACAGCCCTATGGCTACACCTTC	CASSQDFGQPYGYTF	.	.	TRBV4-3	TRBJ1-2
TGCGCCAGCAGAGGACAGGGGGTCTCCTACGAGCAGTACTTC	CASRGQGVSYEQYF	.	TRBD1	TRBV5-1	TRBJ2-7
TGTGCCAGCAGAACCGACAGGGCGTTCACTGAAGCTTTCTTT	CASRTDRAFTEAFF	once	TRBD1	TRBV7-2	TRBJ1-1
TGCGCCAGCAGCCCGTACGAGGTTTCCCCCAAGAGCGGGCAGTACTTC	CASSPYEVSPKSGQYF	.	.	TRBV5-1	TRBJ2-7
TGTGCCAGCAGTGCTACAGGGACCCGCCCCTACTCTGGGGCCAACGTCCTGACTTTC	CASSATGTRPYSGANVLTF	.	.	TRBV28	TRBJ2-6
TGTGCCAGTAGTATAGATAAAACCACAGGATTCTATGAGCAGTTCTTC	CASSIDKTTGFYEQFF	.	.	TRBV19	TRBJ2-1
TGTGCCAGCTCACCACCGGTCGGGTCTAATGAAAAACTGTTTTTT	CASSPPVGSNEKLFF	.	.	TRBV18	TRBJ1-4
TGTGCCTTACGGCGGGGGGACTATGGCTACACCTTC	CALRRGDYGYTF	.	.	TRBV6-1	TRBJ1-2
TGTGCCAGCTCACCACCCGGACTAGCGATCTACACAGATACGCAGTATTTT	CASSPPGLAIYTDTQYF	.	TRBD2	TRBV18	TRBJ2-3
TGTGCCAGCAGTCCTTGGACTAAAACAGATACGCAGTATTTT	CASSPWTKTDTQYF	.	.	TRBV27	TRBJ2-3
TGTGCCAGCAGTAAACTAGGGGGCGGGGATGAGCAGTTCTTC	CASSKLGGGDEQFF	.	.	TRBV28	TRBJ2-1
TGTGCCAGCAGTTCCCGGGGGGCGACCGGGACCTTC	CASSSRGATGTF	.	.	TRBV28	TRBJ1-2
TGTGCCAGCAGCTTCGCGACAGTAGCTAACTATGGCTACACCTTC	CASSFATVANYGYTF	.	.	TRBV7-2	TRBJ1-2
TGTGCCATCAGTGAGTCGGGGGGCTTTAATGAAAAACTGTTTTTT	CAISESGGFNEKLFF	once	.	TRBV10-3	TRBJ1-4
TGCACCAGCAGCCAAGATGCCCCCTCCGAGAACAGAACCTACAATGAGCAGTTCTTC	CTSSQDAPSENRTYNEQFF	.	.	TRBV1	TRBJ2-1